This TCR beta chain was identified in a study of shared clonotypes between healthy human individuals. Study summary: The composition of the donors was a couple of women and a few men aged 18 to 49.

CDR1 SGDLS and CDR2 YYNGEE come from the germline V gene. The CDR3 length is 14 residues. Trimming shortened V by 3 bases and J by 10 bases, and 17 bases separated the two germline ends. The data were produced by immunoSEQ multiplex PCR, yet TCRdb's version contains in-frame clones alone and is incomplete. Of 1 million to 1.3 million clones in the sample, approximately 80% were seen once. The origin of this receptor is a man aged 18 to 30 in good health. Some clones in this sample may be carry-over from other donors' samples. The sequencing sample was made of memory CD4+ T cells from PBMCs. Regarding subset: CD45RA-negative fraction. The chain recombines TRBV9 with TRBJ2-1; D uncertain. CDR3 nucleotide sequence: TGTGCCAGCAGCGAGCCTTCCTCAGGCATGGAGCAGTTCTTC. Its translation: CASSEPSSGMEQFF.